These T cell receptor beta chains were read from a single sample in a study of blood T cell repertoires in COVID-19. Profiling relied on immunoSEQ multiplex PCR, and the TCRdb table lists in-frame clones only, not all of them. The sample lists roughly 410,000 clones, about 89% occurring once. Sequencing was done on a sample of peripheral blood. These receptors originate from a woman aged 40-49 years with COVID-19, enrolled during active disease. CDR3s include the opening cysteine and the closing phenylalanine or tryptophan. A D gene is named only where the DNA matches it firmly. Not all rows give a size; the values are once, few, many and, for expanded clones, a class.

TRBJ1-2 . . TRBV5-5 TGTGCCAGCAGCTACCTGGGCGGCTACACCTTC CASSYLGGYTF
TRBJ1-1 . . TRBV19 TGTGCCAGTAGTATACTATGGGCCACTGAAGCTTTCTTT CASSILWATEAFF
TRBJ1-2 once . TRBV2 TGTGCCAGCAGTCACGGGGGTGCGGTCTATGGCTACACCTTC CASSHGGAVYGYTF
TRBJ1-1 . . TRBV7-7 TGTGCTAGCAGCTTATTTATGAACACTGAAGCTTTCTTT CASSLFMNTEAFF
TRBJ1-1 . . TRBV7-2 TGTGCCAGCAGCCCACAGGTTCCGGGGAACACTGAAGCTTTCTTT CASSPQVPGNTEAFF
TRBJ2-6 . TRBD2 TRBV6-5 TGTGCCAGCAGTCCCGGGGGGGCTGGGGCCAACGTCCTGACTTTC CASSPGGAGANVLTF
TRBJ2-5 . . TRBV27 TGTGCCAGCAGCGAACTCTATCCACAGAAGACCCAGTACTTC CASSELYPQKTQYF
TRBJ1-2 . . TRBV7-3 TGTGCCAGCAGCCAAAGGGTAACCGGCAGGGTGGGAGGTGGCTACACCTTC CASSQRVTGRVGGGYTF
TRBJ1-2 . TRBD1 TRBV29-1 TGCAGCGGCACAGGGGGAGGGTCCTATGGCTACACCTTC CSGTGGGSYGYTF
TRBJ2-7 . TRBD1 TRBV7-9 TGTGCCAGCAGCTACCCCGACAGGGGGACATACGAGCAGTACTTC CASSYPDRGTYEQYF
TRBJ1-1 . . TRBV2 TGTGCCAGCAGTGAAGGGACAGCAGTAGTAGGAGCTTTCTTT CASSEGTAVVGAFF
TRBJ1-2 . . TRBV18 TGTGCCAGCTCACCACCGACGGGATACGGCTACACCTTC CASSPPTGYGYTF
TRBJ2-1 . . TRBV27 TGTGCCAGCAGTTTATTCGGGGAGCAGGGGGAGCAGTTCTTC CASSLFGEQGEQFF
TRBJ1-6 . TRBD1 TRBV19 TGTGCCAGTAGATTCTCCCCGGGACAGGGGAATTCACCCCTCCACTTT CASRFSPGQGNSPLHF
TRBJ2-3 . . TRBV27 TGTGCCAGCAGTTTTCTCAGGGGTCCAGATACGCAGTATTTT CASSFLRGPDTQYF
TRBJ1-5 few . TRBV19 TGTGCCAGTAGTGCCCCCGGGAGGGGAAGCAATCAGCCCCAGCATTTT CASSAPGRGSNQPQHF
TRBJ2-2 . TRBD1 TRBV19 TGTGCCAGTAGGATGAGGGCGACAGGGGGCTGGGACGGGGAGCTGTTTTTT CASRMRATGGWDGELFF
TRBJ1-1 few TRBD1 TRBV9 TGTGCCAGCAGCGTAGGGGGCAGGGGGCTTACTGAAGCTTTCTTT CASSVGGRGLTEAFF
TRBJ1-5 . TRBD1 TRBV2 TGTGCCAGCAGGAGGACAGGGTCGAGTTATCAGCCCCAGCATTTT CASRRTGSSYQPQHF
TRBJ1-6 . . TRBV6-5 TGTGCCAGCAGCAGCGGACAGCTTTATAATTCACCCCTCCACTTT CASSSGQLYNSPLHF
TRBJ2-2 . TRBD1 TRBV28 TGTGCCAGCAGTTTGACGGGACAGGGGTTGGTTGGGGAGCTGTTTTTT CASSLTGQGLVGELFF
TRBJ2-1 . TRBD2 TRBV28 TGTGCCAGCAGTCAAGTCACCGGGACTAGCGGGGGGACCCAGTTCTTC CASSQVTGTSGGTQFF
TRBJ1-2 . TRBD1 TRBV6-2/TRBV6-3 TGTGCCAGCAGCGCACCGGGACAGGGAATTAGTGGCTACACCTTC CASSAPGQGISGYTF
TRBJ1-2 . . TRBV6-2/TRBV6-3 TGTGCCAGCAGTTACTCCACAGGGTCAAGCTATGGCTACACCTTC CASSYSTGSSYGYTF
TRBJ1-5 . . TRBV4-1 TGCGCCAGCAGCGCCGATGGGACAACCGATCAGCCCCAGCATTTT CASSADGTTDQPQHF
TRBJ1-1 . . TRBV9 TGTGCCAGCAGCGTAGAGCCCGCTGAAACCGAAGCTTTCTTT CASSVEPAETEAFF
TRBJ1-5 . . TRBV5-1 TGCGCCAGCAGCCCTCTTAATAGCAATCAGCCCCAGCATTTT CASSPLNSNQPQHF
TRBJ2-1 . TRBD2 TRBV5-1 TGCGCCAGCAGCTTGGAAGGCGGGAGGGCCGTTGATGAGCAGTTCTTC CASSLEGGRAVDEQFF
TRBJ1-2 once . TRBV27 TGTGCCAGCTGGGGGCTTAACTATGGCTACACCTTC CASWGLNYGYTF
TRBJ2-7 many TRBD1 TRBV9 TGTGCCAGCAGCGCCCAGGGGGTCCCCTACGAGCAGTACTTC CASSAQGVPYEQYF
TRBJ2-1 . . TRBV15 TGTGCCATCTCGACGGGGGGCTACGACAATGAGCAGTTCTTC CAISTGGYDNEQFF
TRBJ2-1 . . TRBV6-6 TGTGCCAGCAGTTACGGAGGAGCGGTGTCCTACAATGAGCAGTTCTTC CASSYGGAVSYNEQFF
TRBJ2-7 . . TRBV27 TGTGCCAGCAGCCTAAACCCCGGGATCTACGAGCAGTACTTC CASSLNPGIYEQYF
TRBJ1-5 once . TRBV28 TGTGCCAGTTTTAGCACCTCCGACAGAATCCATCAGCCCCAGCATTTT CASFSTSDRIHQPQHF
TRBJ2-7 . . TRBV28 TGTGCCAGCAGTTTGTACAGGGACGAGCAGTACTTC CASSLYRDEQYF
TRBJ1-1 once TRBD1 TRBV27 TGTGCCAGCAGCACCGGGACAGGGGTGATGAACACTGAAGCTTTCTTT CASSTGTGVMNTEAFF
TRBJ1-2 . . TRBV28 TGTGCCAGCAGAGCCCCCGGGGGCTATGGCTACACCTTC CASRAPGGYGYTF
TRBJ2-7 . . TRBV6-7 TGTGCCAGCAGTTGGTCGCAACTAGAGCAGTACTTC CASSWSQLEQYF
TRBJ1-5 . . TRBV18 TGTGCCAGCTCCGTCGGAGGGTCCAATCAGCCCCAGCATTTT CASSVGGSNQPQHF
TRBJ2-1 . . TRBV11-3 TGTGCCAGCAGCTCCTACAGGTCCCCCGAGCAGTTCTTC CASSSYRSPEQFF
TRBJ1-1 . . TRBV18 TGTGCCAGCTCACCGACGACAGGACCGAACACTGAAGCTTTCTTT CASSPTTGPNTEAFF
TRBJ1-2 once TRBD1 TRBV12-5 TGTGCTAGTGGTTCCGGACAGGTGTTCGTCTATGGCTACACCTTC CASGSGQVFVYGYTF
TRBJ1-2 . . TRBV28 TGTGCCAGCAGTTTAGCAGGGAGGGGCTACACCTTC CASSLAGRGYTF
TRBJ2-7 . TRBD1 TRBV4-2 TGTGCCAGCAGCCACACAGGACAGGGGTCCTCCTACGAGCAGTACTTC CASSHTGQGSSYEQYF
TRBJ2-2 . TRBD1 TRBV4-2 TGTGCCAGCAGCCAAGAATTGATAGGGGGCGAACTTCGGCCCGGGGAGCTGTTTTTT CASSQELIGGELRPGELFF
TRBJ2-7 . TRBD2 TRBV3-1/TRBV3-2 TGTGCCAGCAGCCAAGGAGCGGGAGGGTCCTACGAGCAGTACTTC CASSQGAGGSYEQYF
TRBJ1-1 . . TRBV5-4 TGTGCCAGCAGCTCCTCGACAGATTCTAACACTGAAGCTTTCTTT CASSSSTDSNTEAFF
TRBJ1-2 . TRBD1 TRBV5-1 TGCGCCAGCAGCGCGGACAGGGACTATGGCTACACCTTC CASSADRDYGYTF
TRBJ1-4 . . TRBV28 TGTGCCAGCAGTTCCCCAGACATCCCCAATAATGAAAAACTGTTTTTT CASSSPDIPNNEKLFF
TRBJ2-7 . TRBD1 TRBV5-1 TGCGCCAGCGGCCGCGGGACAGGGGAGAACTACGAGCAGTACTTC CASGRGTGENYEQYF
TRBJ1-3 . . TRBV7-6 TGTGCCAGCAGCCTTATGGGCCCAACAGCCGTCGGTGGAAACACCATATATTTT CASSLMGPTAVGGNTIYF
TRBJ1-4 . TRBD1 TRBV7-2 TGTGCCAGCAGGACGGGCAGGGGGAATGAAAAACTGTTTTTT CASRTGRGNEKLFF
TRBJ2-7 . TRBD1 TRBV12-3/TRBV12-4 TGTGCCAGCAGGGTGGACAGGAACTACGAGCAGTACTTC CASRVDRNYEQYF